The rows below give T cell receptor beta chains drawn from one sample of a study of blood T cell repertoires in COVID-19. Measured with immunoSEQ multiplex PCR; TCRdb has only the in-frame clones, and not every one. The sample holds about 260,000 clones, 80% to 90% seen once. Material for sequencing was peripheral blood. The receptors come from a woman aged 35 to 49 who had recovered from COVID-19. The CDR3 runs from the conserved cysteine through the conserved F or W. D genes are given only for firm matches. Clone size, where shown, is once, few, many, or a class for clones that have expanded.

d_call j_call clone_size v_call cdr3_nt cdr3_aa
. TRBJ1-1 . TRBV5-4 TGTGCCAGCAGCGGCGGTACTGAAGCTTTCTTT CASSGGTEAFF
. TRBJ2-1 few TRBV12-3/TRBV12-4 TGTGCCAGCAGTCAGGGCGGCTACAATGAGCAGTTCTTC CASSQGGYNEQFF
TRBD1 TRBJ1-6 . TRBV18 TGTGCCAGCTCACCTACCACCCCGACAGGGTATTCACCCCTCCACTTT CASSPTTPTGYSPLHF
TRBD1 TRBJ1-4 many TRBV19 TGTGCCAGTAGTGACAGGGCTGCAACTAATGAAAAACTGTTTTTT CASSDRAATNEKLFF
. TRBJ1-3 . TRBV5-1 TGCGCCAGCAGCTTCGGTCCCAAGAGCTCTGGAAACACCATATATTTT CASSFGPKSSGNTIYF
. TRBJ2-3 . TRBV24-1 TGTGCCACCAGTCCGGCAGGGCCTGGGTCAGATACGCAGTATTTT CATSPAGPGSDTQYF
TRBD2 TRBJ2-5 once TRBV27 TGTGCCAGCAGTTTTACTAGCGGGCGGACCCAGTACTTC CASSFTSGRTQYF
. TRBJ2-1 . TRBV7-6 TGTGCCAGCAGCTTTCGGGTCTCTCCCGAAAATGAGCAGTTCTTC CASSFRVSPENEQFF
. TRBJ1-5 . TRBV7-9 TGTGCCAGCAGCTCCGGGGGTCATCAGCCCCAGCATTTT CASSSGGHQPQHF
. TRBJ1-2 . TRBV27 TGTGCCAGCAGTTTAGGTATTGGAGGGTATGGCTACACCTTC CASSLGIGGYGYTF
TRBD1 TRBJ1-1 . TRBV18 TGTGCCAGCTCACGCACCAGGGGGGACACTGAAGCTTTCTTT CASSRTRGDTEAFF
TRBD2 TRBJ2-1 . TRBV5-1 TGCGCCAGCAGCTTGGAGGTTGCGGGGGGGTACTCTGAGCAGTTCTTC CASSLEVAGGYSEQFF
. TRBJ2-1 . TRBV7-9 TGTGCCAGCAGCTTCAGGCGCAATGAGCAGTTCTTC CASSFRRNEQFF
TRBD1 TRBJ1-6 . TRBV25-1 TGTGCCAGCAGTGACGCCTCCGGGACAGCGTATAATTCACCCCTCCACTTT CASSDASGTAYNSPLHF
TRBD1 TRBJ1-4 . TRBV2 TGTGCCAGCAGTGACCGGGACAGGGGACCTAATGAAAAACTGTTTTTT CASSDRDRGPNEKLFF
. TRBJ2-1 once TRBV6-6 TGTGCCAGCAGTCCTGGGGGGTTCGATGAGCAGTTCTTC CASSPGGFDEQFF
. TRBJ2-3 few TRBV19 TGTGCCAGTAGTAAGGGTTGGGAAAGGGAGGATACGCAGTATTTT CASSKGWEREDTQYF
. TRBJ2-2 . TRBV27 TGTGCCAGCAGTTTAAGAGTCGGGGAGCTGTTTTTT CASSLRVGELFF
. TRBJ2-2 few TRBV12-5 TGTGCTAGTGGCATTAGGGAGTACGGCACCGGGGAGCTGTTTTTT CASGIREYGTGELFF
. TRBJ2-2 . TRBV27 TGTGCCAGCAGTTCACGTGCTACTGGGGAGCTGTTTTTT CASSSRATGELFF
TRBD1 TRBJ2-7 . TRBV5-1 TGCGCCAGCAGTCAGCTGACAGGGTACAACGAGCAGTACTTC CASSQLTGYNEQYF
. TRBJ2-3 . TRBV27 TGTGCCCATGTGGGCAGGACAACAGGAGATACGCAGTATTTT CAHVGRTTGDTQYF
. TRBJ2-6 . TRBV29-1 TGCAGCGTTGAGGGGCCGGACGGAACTCAATCTGGGGCCAACGTCCTGACTTTC CSVEGPDGTQSGANVLTF
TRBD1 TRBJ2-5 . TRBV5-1 TGCGCCAGCAGCATGGGACAGGGGGCCCAAGAGACCCAGTACTTC CASSMGQGAQETQYF
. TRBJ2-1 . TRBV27 TGTGCCAGCAGTCCCACATACAATGAGCAGTTCTTC CASSPTYNEQFF
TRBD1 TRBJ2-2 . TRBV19 TGTGCCAGTAGTACGTTTGACAGGGTACCCACCGGGGAGCTGTTTTTT CASSTFDRVPTGELFF
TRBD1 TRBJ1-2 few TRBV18 TGTGCCAGCTCACCAGGCTTAGACAGGGCCAATGGCTACACCTTC CASSPGLDRANGYTF
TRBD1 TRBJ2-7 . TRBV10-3 TGTGCCATCAGTGATAGTAAGGGACAGGTGCTCTCCTACGAGCAGTACTTC CAISDSKGQVLSYEQYF
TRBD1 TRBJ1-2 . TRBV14 TGTGCCAGCAGCCGTTCCGGGACAGATTATGGCTACACCTTC CASSRSGTDYGYTF
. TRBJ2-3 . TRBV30 TGTGCCTGGAGTGGGGGAGATATTTTCACAGATACGCAGTATTTT CAWSGGDIFTDTQYF
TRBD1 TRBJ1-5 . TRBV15 TGTGCCACCAGCAGAGATCCCAGGGGGAACAATCAGCCCCAGCATTTT CATSRDPRGNNQPQHF
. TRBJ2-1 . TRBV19 TGTGCCAGTACCACAAGCTACAATGAGCAGTTCTTC CASTTSYNEQFF
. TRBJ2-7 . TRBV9 TGTGCCAGCAGCGTCTATGCAGGTTCGGGGAACGAGCAGTACTTC CASSVYAGSGNEQYF
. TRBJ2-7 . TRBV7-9 TGTGCCAGCAGCTTAGACTTGCAATACGAGCAGTACTTC CASSLDLQYEQYF
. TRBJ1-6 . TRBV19 TGTGCCAGTAGCATCGGACAACAGGGCCTGGGGTCACCCCTCCACTTT CASSIGQQGLGSPLHF
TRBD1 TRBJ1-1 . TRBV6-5 TGTGCCAGCAGCGCTAGACAGGGGTTGAACACTGAAGCTTTCTTT CASSARQGLNTEAFF
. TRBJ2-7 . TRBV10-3 TGTGCCATCAGTGAGTTGGCCGACCAGGGTGAGCAGTACTTC CAISELADQGEQYF
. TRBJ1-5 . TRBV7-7 TGTGCCAGCAGCTTAGCCCTCAATCAGCCCCAGCATTTT CASSLALNQPQHF
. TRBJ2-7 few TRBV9 TGTGCCAGCAGCGCCCTAGACGGCTACGAGCAGTACTTC CASSALDGYEQYF
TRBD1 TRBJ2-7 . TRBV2 TGTGCCAGCCGGCGACAGGGGGACTCCTACGAGCAGTACTTC CASRRQGDSYEQYF
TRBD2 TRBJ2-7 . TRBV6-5 TGTGCCACCCGGGGGGTAAGTGAGCAGTACTTC CATRGVSEQYF
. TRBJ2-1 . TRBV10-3 TGTGCCATCAGTGGGGGGGTTCAGGGAAGTCCCAATAGTGAGCAGTTCTTC CAISGGVQGSPNSEQFF
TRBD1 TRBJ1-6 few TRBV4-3 TGCGCCAGCAGCCAAGGGACAGGGACATGGAATTCACCCCTCCACTTT CASSQGTGTWNSPLHF
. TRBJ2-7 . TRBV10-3 TGTGCCATCAGTCGCAGGGTGGGGGAGCAGTACTTC CAISRRVGEQYF
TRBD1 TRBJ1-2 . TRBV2 TGTGCCAGCAGCCGGGACAGGGGGTCCCTATATGGCTACACCTTC CASSRDRGSLYGYTF
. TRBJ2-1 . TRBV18 TGTGCCAGCTCACCCCAGAACGGGGGCAATGAGCAGTTCTTC CASSPQNGGNEQFF
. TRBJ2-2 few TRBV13 TGTGCCAGCAGCTCCCGTAGCGGAAACACCGGGGAGCTGTTTTTT CASSSRSGNTGELFF
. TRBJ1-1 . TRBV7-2 TGTGCCAGCAGCTCACGGAGCACTGAAGCTTTCTTT CASSSRSTEAFF
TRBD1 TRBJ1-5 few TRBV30 TGTGCCTGGGGGACAGAGAATAGCAATCAGCCCCAGCATTTT CAWGTENSNQPQHF
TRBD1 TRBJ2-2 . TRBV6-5 TGTGCCAGCAGTTACTTGCGACAGGGGTCCGGGGAGCTGTTTTTT CASSYLRQGSGELFF
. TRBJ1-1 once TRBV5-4 TGTGCCAGCAGATTGGGGGGCCGGACTGAAGCTTTCTTT CASRLGGRTEAFF
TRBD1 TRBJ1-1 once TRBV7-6 TGTGCCAGTGCCAGGAAGACAGGGGAGTCGAACACTGAAGCTTTCTTT CASARKTGESNTEAFF
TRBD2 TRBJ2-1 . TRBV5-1 TGCGCCAGCAGCACTGAGCGGGGGGGCAATGAGCAGTTCTTC CASSTERGGNEQFF
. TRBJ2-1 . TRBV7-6 TGTGCCAGCAGCTTAATTGCAGGGCAGGGCAATGAGCAGTTCTTC CASSLIAGQGNEQFF
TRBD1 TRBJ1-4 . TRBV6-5 TGTGCCAGCAGTCCGGGACAGGGGCCCAATGAAAAACTGTTTTTT CASSPGQGPNEKLFF
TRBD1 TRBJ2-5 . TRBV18 TGTGCCAGCTCACCCCAGGGGGCGGTACAAGAGACCCAGTACTTC CASSPQGAVQETQYF
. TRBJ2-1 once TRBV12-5 TGTGCTAGTGGTTTGGCAGGGATCAATGAGCAGTTCTTC CASGLAGINEQFF